The clone carrying this T cell receptor (beta chain) showed up just a few times. Its antigen remains unknown. These data belong to a study of T cell repertoires in cytomegalovirus infection. Background on the study: Indications of both CMV infection and matching HLA type were provided by public TCR beta signatures. Study results and limitations: In two of eight donors, the top clonotype was HLA-C-restricted CMV-specific.

TCRdb re-derived calls from the reads in MiXCR, one entry per CDR3 protein. The sample contains around 240,000 distinct CDR3 sequences, roughly 23% of which appear only once. Trimming removed 5 bases from V and 6 bases from J; junction bases left unmatched: 9. Germline V gene data show CDR1 as LNHDA and CDR2 as SQIVND (reference sequence). The CDR3 has 14 amino acids. This rearrangement joins TRBV19 to TRBJ2-7; 8 bases match TRBD1. This clonotype was sampled from a human donor in good health (CMV status not recorded). Some clones in this sample may be carry-over from other donors' samples. Sequenced material: CD8+ T cells from PBMCs. CDR3 sequence: CASSPVDRAGEQYF. The CDR3 nucleotides are TGTGCCAGTAGTCCCGTGGACAGGGCCGGCGAGCAGTACTTC.